This T cell receptor (beta chain) was identified during a study of blood T cell repertoires in COVID-19. Background on the study: Samples came from the United States, Italy and Spain, spanning acute and convalescent COVID-19. T cells, B-cell-depleted T cells, or PBMCs provided the cDNA or gDNA that served as material.

Seattle patients were enrolled while actively infected and followed longitudinally. Germline V CDR1 and CDR2: SSHAT, FNYEAQ (reference sequence). Between the trimmed V and J ends, which lost 2 bases and 0 bases, there was a span of 11 bases. The CDR3 runs 16 residues. In the authors' workflow: For nucleated cells, counts were estimated from reference gene primer amplification. Profiling relied on immunoSEQ multiplex PCR, and the TCRdb table lists in-frame clones only, not all of them. The V and J calls and clone size were taken over from that table, and D and trimming were inferred from the DNA. The table has some 230,000 clones, approximately 90% seen once; the top ten hold roughly 10%.

The rearrangement uses TRBV7-7 and TRBJ2-1, with D unclear. The source is a woman in her forties or fifties with COVID-19, enrolled during active disease. Sequencing was performed on peripheral blood. CDR3 region: CASSLYPRSSYNEQFF. The CDR3 nucleotides are TGTGCCAGCAGCTTATATCCGAGGAGCTCCTACAATGAGCAGTTCTTC. Based on the CDR3 plus reference TRBV7-7 and TRBJ2-1, the full variable domain is GAGVSQSPRYKVTKRGQDVTLRCDPISSHATLYWYQQALGQGPEFLTYFNYEAQPDKSGLPSDRFSAERPEGSISTLTIQRTEQRDSAMYRCASSLYPRSSYNEQFFGPGTRLTVL.